The clone carrying this TCR beta chain was seen ten or more times. The target antigen is unknown. The data belong to a study of liver allograft versus peripheral blood T cells. Study summary: Recipients' peripheral blood T cell receptor repertoires were compared with those in transplanted livers. Findings and caveats of the study: According to reports, the T cell receptor repertoires inside liver allografts differed from those in peripheral blood.

The CDR3 covers 14 residues. CDR1 and CDR2 (germline): MDHEN, SYDVKM. Between the trimmed V and J ends, which lost 5 bases and 1 base, there was a span of 11 bases. MiXCR, run by TCRdb on the reads, gives a single entry per CDR3 protein. The sample records several thousand distinct CDR3 sequences, about a sixth being singletons. V and J are TRBV28 and TRBJ1-2; D not resolved. The clonotype originates from a human patient who had a liver transplant. Certain T cells may be donor cells from the graft. DNA for the CDR3: TGTGCCAGCAGTCCCCCGAATCATAACTATGGCTACACCTTC. It translates to CASSPPNHNYGYTF.